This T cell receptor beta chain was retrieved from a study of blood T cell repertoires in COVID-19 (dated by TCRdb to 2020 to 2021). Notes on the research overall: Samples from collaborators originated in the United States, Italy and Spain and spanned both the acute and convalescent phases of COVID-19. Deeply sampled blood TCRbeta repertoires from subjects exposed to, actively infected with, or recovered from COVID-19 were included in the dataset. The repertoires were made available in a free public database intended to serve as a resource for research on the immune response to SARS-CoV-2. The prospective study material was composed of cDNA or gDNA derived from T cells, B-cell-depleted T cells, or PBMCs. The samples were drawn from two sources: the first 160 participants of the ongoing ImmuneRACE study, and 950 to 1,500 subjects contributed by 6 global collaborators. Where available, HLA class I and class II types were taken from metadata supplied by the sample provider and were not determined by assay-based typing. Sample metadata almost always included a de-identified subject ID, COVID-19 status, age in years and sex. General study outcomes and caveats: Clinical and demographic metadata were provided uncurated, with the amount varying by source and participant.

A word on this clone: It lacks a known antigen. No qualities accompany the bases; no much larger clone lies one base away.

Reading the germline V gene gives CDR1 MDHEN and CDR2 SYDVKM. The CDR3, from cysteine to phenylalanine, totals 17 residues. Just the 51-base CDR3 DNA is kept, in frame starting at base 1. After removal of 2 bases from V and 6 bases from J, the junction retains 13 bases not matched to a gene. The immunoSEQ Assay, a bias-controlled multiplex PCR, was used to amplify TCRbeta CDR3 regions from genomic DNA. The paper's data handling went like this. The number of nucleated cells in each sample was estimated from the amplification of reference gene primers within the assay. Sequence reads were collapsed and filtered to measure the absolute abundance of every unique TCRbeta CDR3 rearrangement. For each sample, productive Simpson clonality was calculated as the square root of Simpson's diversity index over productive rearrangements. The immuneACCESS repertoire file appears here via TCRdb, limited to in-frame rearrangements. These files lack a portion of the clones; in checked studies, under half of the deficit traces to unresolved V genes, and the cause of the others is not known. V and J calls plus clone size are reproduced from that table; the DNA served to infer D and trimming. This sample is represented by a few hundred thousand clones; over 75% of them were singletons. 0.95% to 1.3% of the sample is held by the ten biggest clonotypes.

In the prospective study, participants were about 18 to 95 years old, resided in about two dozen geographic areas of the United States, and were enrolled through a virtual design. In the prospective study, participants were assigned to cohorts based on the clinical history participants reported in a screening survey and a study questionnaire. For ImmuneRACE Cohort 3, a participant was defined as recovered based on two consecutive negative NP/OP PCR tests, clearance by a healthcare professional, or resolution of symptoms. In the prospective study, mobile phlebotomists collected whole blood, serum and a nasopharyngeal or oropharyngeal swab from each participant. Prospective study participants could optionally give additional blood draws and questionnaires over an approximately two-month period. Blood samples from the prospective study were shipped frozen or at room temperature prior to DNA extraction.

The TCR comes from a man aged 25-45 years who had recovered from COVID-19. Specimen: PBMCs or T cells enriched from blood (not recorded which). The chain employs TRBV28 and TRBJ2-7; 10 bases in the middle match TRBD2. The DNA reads TGTGCCAGCAGTTTAGGGGTAGCGGGAGGCCGGCGGCTCGAGCAGTACTTC. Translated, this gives CASSLGVAGGRRLEQYF.